A selection of T cell receptor beta chains follows, all from one sample in a study of untreated major depressive disorder. Libraries were prepared by immunoSEQ multiplex PCR; TCRdb keeps only in-frame clonotypes and omits some of them. In the table there are 10,000 to 15,000 clones, around 90% of which are singletons. The specimen was CD4+ T cells from PBMCs. The receptors shown here come from a woman between 25 and 40 years old with major depressive disorder. The CDR3 runs from the conserved cysteine through the conserved F or W.

V	CDR3
TRBV7-2	CASSLSFGYEQFF
TRBV27	CASSLNRAYEQYF
TRBV11-2	CASSTVGAGNTIYF
TRBV6-5	CASGGLADYEQYF
TRBV6-1	CASSFSGSNTDTQYF
TRBV6-1	CASSILGQVNQPQHF
TRBV15	CATSRGLGLAGTRGGETQYF
TRBV7-9	CASSPRVPGAQYGYTF
TRBV5-1	CASSLEGKGDEQFF
TRBV27	CASSLFPPHGNIQYF
TRBV25-1	CASSRDRAYNEQFF
TRBV27	CASSFNEQYF
TRBV27	CASSFRVQLSYNEQFF
TRBV6-1	CASSAYLGGYTF
TRBV20-1	CSAGGGTQYF
TRBV27	CASTGLAGGFYEQYF
TRBV6-5	CASSLLAGGANEQFF
TRBV7-6	CASSRDSPYEQYF
TRBV30	CAWARQGSYEQYF
TRBV10-1	CASSESSALSYEQYF
TRBV5-5	CASSFGRGDQPQHF
TRBV7-2	CASSRAVHSGNTIYF
TRBV5-4	CASSWTGGAYGYTF
TRBV6-5	CASSWDRKQETQYF
TRBV6-5	CASSSQRVYTEAFF
TRBV6-6	CASSQDSPNQPQHF
TRBV9	CASSVRLASTDTQYF
TRBV5-4	CASSFDFSSTDTQYF
TRBV7-2	CASRGLAKETQYF
TRBV5-5	CASSPPSNYGYTF
TRBV30	CAWSEAGVGYTF
TRBV30	CAWSVTDRGYEQYF
TRBV5-1	CASSEAGYADTQYF
TRBV11-3	CASKLFSLAGGNEQFF
TRBV7-2	CASRGYGANVLTF
TRBV7-2	CASSLRGTNTEAFF